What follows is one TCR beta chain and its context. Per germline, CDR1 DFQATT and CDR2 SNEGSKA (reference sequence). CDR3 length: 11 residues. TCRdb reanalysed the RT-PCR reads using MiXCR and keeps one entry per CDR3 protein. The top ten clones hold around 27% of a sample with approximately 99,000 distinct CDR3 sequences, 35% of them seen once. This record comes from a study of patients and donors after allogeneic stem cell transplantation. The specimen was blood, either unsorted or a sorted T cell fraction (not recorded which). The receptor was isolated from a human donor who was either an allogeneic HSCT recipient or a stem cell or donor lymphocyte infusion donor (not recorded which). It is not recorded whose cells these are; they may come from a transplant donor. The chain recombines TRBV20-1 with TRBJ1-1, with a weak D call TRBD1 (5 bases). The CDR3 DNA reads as TGCACCCAGTGGGGGGACACTGAAGCTTTCTTT. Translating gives CTQWGDTEAFF.